Described below is a single TCR beta chain sequence and its context. Its specificity is unknown. The CDR3 extends over 13 amino acids. The V and J ends lost 2 bases and 12 bases respectively, with 14 bases between them. CDR1 is WNHNN and CDR2 is SYGVQD in the germline V gene (reference sequence). These data originate in a study of T cells in localized non-small cell lung cancer. Broader study findings: A median around 55 of the top 100 tumor clones appeared in adjacent lung. It was uninvolved adjacent lung that showed the highest T cell clonality, exceeding tumor.

The repertoire was sequenced with immunoSEQ multiplex PCR; TCRdb's copy has only in-frame clones and lacks some. The table records about 62,000 clones, approximately 80% of them present only once. The V and J genes are TRBV10-1 and TRBJ2-1; perhaps D is TRBD1 or TRBD2 (5 bases each). This sequence was found in a man aged 35-69 years with stage II lung adenocarcinoma. Sequenced here: PBMCs, sampled before any cancer treatment. CDR3 region: CASSEGGSQRQFF. CDR3 nucleotides: TGCGCCAGCAGTGAGGGGGGTAGTCAAAGGCAGTTCTTC.